A selection of T cell receptor beta chains follows, all from one sample in a study of OX40 agonist ivuxolimab in advanced cancers. TCRdb keeps only in-frame clones here, not all; method: immunoSEQ multiplex PCR. The sample has around 26,000 clones; roughly four fifths are singletons. This specimen consisted of CD4+ or CD8+ T cells sorted from blood, obtained in a trial of the OX40 agonist ivuxolimab. Every receptor here comes from an adult with an advanced solid tumor such as melanoma, head and neck, liver or kidney cancer. Both conserved end residues are part of each CDR3. A D gene is named only where the DNA matches it firmly. Only part of the rows carry a size: once, few, many, or a class if the clone is expanded.

-,medium-sized,TRBJ2-7,TRBV9,TGTGCCAGCAGTGACGGGACAAAGCCCTACGAGCAGTACTTC,CASSDGTKPYEQYF
TRBD1,-,TRBJ1-2,TRBV29-1,TGCAGCGTTGAAGATGGGGACAGGGGGCTTGGCTACACCTTC,CSVEDGDRGLGYTF
-,-,TRBJ2-2,TRBV23-1,TGCGCCAGCAGGGCCGGGACCGCGAACACCGGGGAGCTGTTTTTT,CASRAGTANTGELFF
TRBD1,-,TRBJ1-4,TRBV7-9,TGTGCCAGCAGCGAGACAGGGGTGGGCGTTACTAATGAAAAACTGTTTTTT,CASSETGVGVTNEKLFF
-,-,TRBJ2-7,TRBV13,TGTGCCAGCAGCAACTCCGGGAAGGGGGCCTACGAGCAGTACTTC,CASSNSGKGAYEQYF
-,-,TRBJ1-1,TRBV9,TGTGCCAGCAGCGTCGAGGGGACTACCCTTGAAGCTTTCTTT,CASSVEGTTLEAFF
-,-,TRBJ2-7,TRBV7-9,TGTGCCAGCAGCTCGGATCTTGGGGTAGGGTACGAGCAGTACTTC,CASSSDLGVGYEQYF
-,-,TRBJ1-6,TRBV14,TGTGCCAGCAGCCAAGGGGGGGTTTCACCCCTCCACTTT,CASSQGGVSPLHF
-,-,TRBJ2-7,TRBV9,TGTGCCAGCAGCGAGGGCGGTGAAAGGGAGCAGTACTTC,CASSEGGEREQYF
TRBD1,once,TRBJ1-4,TRBV7-9,TGTGCCAGCAGCCCAGGACAGGGGTGGGAAAAACTGTTTTTT,CASSPGQGWEKLFF
TRBD1,-,TRBJ1-5,TRBV4-1,TGCGCCAGCAGCCGACAGGGGAATCAGCCCCAGCATTTT,CASSRQGNQPQHF
TRBD2,-,TRBJ2-3,TRBV7-2,TGTGCCAGCTTCCGCGTGCTAGCGGACCGGAAGACGCAGTATTTT,CASFRVLADRKTQYF
-,-,TRBJ1-6,TRBV9,TGTGCCAGCAGCCCCATTTCGGGTTCACCCCTCCACTTT,CASSPISGSPLHF
-,-,TRBJ1-4,TRBV5-4,TGTGCCAGCAGACCGCAGGGCACTAATGAAAAACTGTTTTTT,CASRPQGTNEKLFF
TRBD1,-,TRBJ1-2,TRBV11-2,TGTGCCAGCAGCCTTGACCCGGGACAGTCTGACTATGGCTACACCTTC,CASSLDPGQSDYGYTF
-,few,TRBJ1-1,TRBV5-6,TGTGCCAGCAGCTTGACCGAAACCCAGCTATTGGAAGCTTTCTTT,CASSLTETQLLEAFF
-,-,TRBJ1-1,TRBV4-3,TGCGCCAGCAGCCAAGATCACAGGTTACACACTGAAGCTTTCTTT,CASSQDHRLHTEAFF
-,once,TRBJ1-5,TRBV7-8,TGTGCCAGCAGCCTTGGACGCGGGGGCAATCAGCCCCAGCATTTT,CASSLGRGGNQPQHF
TRBD2,-,TRBJ2-1,TRBV15,TGTGCCACCAGCAGAGGGCTAGCGGCATCCTACAATGAGCAGTTCTTC,CATSRGLAASYNEQFF
TRBD1,-,TRBJ1-1,TRBV5-6,TGTGCCAGCAGCTTGGCCTATGGGACAGGGAGACGCGACACTGAAGCTTTCTTT,CASSLAYGTGRRDTEAFF
TRBD1,-,TRBJ1-5,TRBV6-1,TGTGCCAGCCGGGACAGTACGAATCAGCCCCAGCATTTT,CASRDSTNQPQHF
-,once,TRBJ2-2,TRBV9,TGTGCCAGCAGCGTAGGTGGGGGGACCGGGGAGCTGTTTTTT,CASSVGGGTGELFF
-,once,TRBJ2-7,TRBV6-6,TGTGCCAGCAGTTACTCAGCGGCCGGCTCCTACGAGCAGTACTTC,CASSYSAAGSYEQYF
-,-,TRBJ1-1,TRBV9,TGTGCCAGCAGCGATGAAGGGTCTGAAGCTTTCTTT,CASSDEGSEAFF
-,medium-sized,TRBJ1-2,TRBV5-6,TGTGCCAGCAGCTTGGAAGGCAGACCTCATGGCTACACCTTC,CASSLEGRPHGYTF
-,-,TRBJ1-5,TRBV5-5,TGTGCCAGCAGCTTGTATGGGGGCAATCAGCCCCAGCATTTT,CASSLYGGNQPQHF
-,-,TRBJ2-7,TRBV7-6,TGTGCCAGCAGCTTAGCACAGGGATTCTACGAGCAGTACTTC,CASSLAQGFYEQYF
-,-,TRBJ2-7,TRBV28,TGTGCCAGCAGTTTCAGCTCCTACGAGCAGTACTTC,CASSFSSYEQYF
TRBD2,-,TRBJ2-7,TRBV27,TGTGCCAGCAGTGAGATAGCGGGGGGGCCCTACGAGCAGTACTTC,CASSEIAGGPYEQYF
-,-,TRBJ2-7,TRBV6-6,TGTGCCAGCAGTTACGAGGCAGGCGGGTACGAGCAGTACTTC,CASSYEAGGYEQYF
-,-,TRBJ2-6,TRBV5-6,TGTGCCAGCAGCTTGGCTTGGGCGGAACGTGGGGCCAACGTCCTGACTTTC,CASSLAWAERGANVLTF
-,-,TRBJ2-7,TRBV5-1,TGCGCCAGCAGCTTGACTCTAGCCTACGAGCAGTACTTC,CASSLTLAYEQYF
-,-,TRBJ2-1,TRBV28,TGTGCCAGCAGTTCGACAGGTTACAATGAGCAGTTCTTC,CASSSTGYNEQFF
TRBD2,-,TRBJ2-2,TRBV10-2,TGCGCCAGCAGGGGACTAGCGGGGGGGCTCCGGGTCGGGGAGCTGTTTTTT,CASRGLAGGLRVGELFF
-,-,TRBJ2-3,TRBV7-2,TGTGCCAGCAGCAGCAGACACACAGATACGCAGTATTTT,CASSSRHTDTQYF
-,-,TRBJ1-6,TRBV2,TGTGCCAGCTACGACGGAGGGGCGAGCTCCTATAATTCACCCCTCCACTTT,CASYDGGASSYNSPLHF
TRBD1,-,TRBJ2-7,TRBV18,TGTGCCAGCTCAACTCCGAATTTAGGACAGGGTTTAGCCGAGCAGTACTTC,CASSTPNLGQGLAEQYF
-,-,TRBJ1-4,TRBV27,TGTGCCAGCAGTCCTGACACGGGTGGGACTAATGAAAAACTGTTTTTT,CASSPDTGGTNEKLFF
-,-,TRBJ2-1,TRBV5-6,TGTGCCAGCAGCTATTACAATGAGCAGTTCTTC,CASSYYNEQFF
-,-,TRBJ1-5,TRBV19,TGTGCCAGTAGTATAGGGGGGAGGAGCAATCAGCCCCAGCATTTT,CASSIGGRSNQPQHF
-,-,TRBJ1-5,TRBV2,TGTGCCAGCAGTTGGCTACAGGGTTCCAATCAGCCCCAGCATTTT,CASSWLQGSNQPQHF
-,-,TRBJ2-7,TRBV25-1,TGTGCCAGCAGTGACAGAAGGTACGAGCAGTACTTC,CASSDRRYEQYF
TRBD1,-,TRBJ2-1,TRBV7-8,TGTGCCAGCAGCCAACACTCCGGGCAGGGGGCACTAATCGGGCAGTTCTTC,CASSQHSGQGALIGQFF
-,-,TRBJ2-3,TRBV2,TGTGCCAGCAGTGAATTTGGGGAATCTAGCACAGATACGCAGTATTTT,CASSEFGESSTDTQYF
-,-,TRBJ1-6,TRBV27,TGTGCCAGCACCCTCCAGGGGAGCGGTTCACCCCTCCACTTT,CASTLQGSGSPLHF
-,few,TRBJ1-1,TRBV2,TGTGCCAGCAGTGAAGGGGCACTTGAAGCTTTCTTT,CASSEGALEAFF
-,-,TRBJ2-5,TRBV9,TGTGCCAGCAGCGTAGAGGGCACCCGAGAGACCCAGTACTTC,CASSVEGTRETQYF
TRBD1,few,TRBJ2-7,TRBV19,TGTGCCAGTGGGTTACAGGGGAACGAGCAGTACTTC,CASGLQGNEQYF
-,-,TRBJ1-1,TRBV19,TGTGCCAGTAGTATCGCCGGAAAGACTGAAGCTTTCTTT,CASSIAGKTEAFF
TRBD2,-,TRBJ2-7,TRBV7-2,TGTGCCAGCACCCAACCCGGACTAGCGAGGGGTTACGAGCAGTACTTC,CASTQPGLARGYEQYF
-,-,TRBJ1-1,TRBV4-1,TGCGCCAGCAGCCAAAGGGAACGAGCTTTCTTT,CASSQRERAFF
-,-,TRBJ2-3,TRBV7-7,TGTGCTAGCAGCTTATCAGGGGCCGGCACAGATACGCAGTATTTT,CASSLSGAGTDTQYF
-,-,TRBJ1-5,TRBV6-5,TGTGCCAGCAGCGAGAGTCTCAATCAGCCCCAGCATTTT,CASSESLNQPQHF
-,once,TRBJ1-5,TRBV2,TGTGCCAGCAGTGAAAGTGTGAGGGGCGGCAATCAGCCCCAGCATTTT,CASSESVRGGNQPQHF
-,-,TRBJ1-1,TRBV15,TGTGCCACCAGCCCCGGAGGTACAGGGTGGGCTGAAGCTTTCTTT,CATSPGGTGWAEAFF
TRBD2,-,TRBJ2-3,TRBV9,TGTGCCAGCAGCTTTGGGACTAGCGGGGGGGTTACAGATACGCAGTATTTT,CASSFGTSGGVTDTQYF
TRBD1,-,TRBJ2-3,TRBV2,TGTGCCAGCAGGAACAGACAGGGCCCTGGAGGAGATACGCAGTATTTT,CASRNRQGPGGDTQYF
-,-,TRBJ2-7,TRBV21-1,TGTGCCAGCTTCACACCCCACAGACAGATCGAGCAGTACTTC,CASFTPHRQIEQYF